This is a list of T cell receptor beta chains from one sample in a study of T-cell memory formation after mild COVID-19. MiXCR was run by TCRdb on the 5' RACE reads, yielding one entry per CDR3 protein. The sample includes about 290,000 distinct CDR3 sequences, approximately 16% of them seen just once. The sample comprised PBMCs or a T cell subset sorted from them (not recorded which). The source is a man younger than 35 who had mild COVID-19 (a few samples of this study predate the infection). Cell type and time point are not known. Each CDR3 is given with its conserved first and last residue. A D gene is named only where the DNA matches it firmly. Some rows mark clone size as missing; the rest say once, few, many or name a class of expanded clone.

V gene: TRBV7-3; clone size: NA; J gene: TRBJ2-3; D gene: NA; CDR3 protein: CASSPTPHVTDTQYF; CDR3 DNA: TGTGCCAGCAGCCCCACCCCACATGTGACAGATACGCAGTATTTT
V gene: TRBV20-1; clone size: few; J gene: TRBJ1-4; D gene: NA; CDR3 protein: CSARSGGWNEKLFF; CDR3 DNA: TGCAGTGCTCGGAGCGGGGGTTGGAATGAAAAACTGTTTTTT
V gene: TRBV21-1; clone size: few; J gene: TRBJ1-1; D gene: NA; CDR3 protein: CASSKRSRGVNTEAFF; CDR3 DNA: TGTGCCAGCAGCAAACGGTCCAGGGGGGTGAACACTGAAGCTTTCTTT
V gene: TRBV20-1; clone size: few; J gene: TRBJ1-5; D gene: NA; CDR3 protein: CSARQEVQPQHF; CDR3 DNA: TGCAGTGCTAGACAGGAGGTTCAGCCCCAGCATTTT
V gene: TRBV7-6; clone size: NA; J gene: TRBJ1-3; D gene: NA; CDR3 protein: CASSPAGGNGNTIYF; CDR3 DNA: TGTGCCAGCAGCCCCGCCGGAGGGAACGGAAACACCATATATTTT
V gene: TRBV5-1; clone size: few; J gene: TRBJ1-3; D gene: NA; CDR3 protein: CASSLTFPGAPGNTIYF; CDR3 DNA: TGCGCCAGCAGCTTGACTTTTCCGGGGGCGCCTGGAAACACCATATATTTT
V gene: TRBV4-3; clone size: few; J gene: TRBJ1-6; D gene: NA; CDR3 protein: CASSQELQGTSPLHF; CDR3 DNA: TGCGCCAGCAGCCAAGAATTGCAGGGAACTTCACCCCTCCACTTT
V gene: TRBV19; clone size: NA; J gene: TRBJ1-1; D gene: NA; CDR3 protein: CASSIPWQGRITEAFF; CDR3 DNA: TGTGCCAGTAGTATCCCCTGGCAGGGGAGGATCACTGAAGCTTTCTTT
V gene: TRBV7-9; clone size: few; J gene: TRBJ2-4; D gene: TRBD1; CDR3 protein: CASSLQGAGTKNIQYF; CDR3 DNA: TGTGCCAGCAGCTTACAGGGGGCCGGGACCAAAAACATTCAGTACTTC
V gene: TRBV5-4; clone size: NA; J gene: TRBJ2-1; D gene: NA; CDR3 protein: CASSADYSEQFF; CDR3 DNA: TGTGCCAGCAGCGCCGACTACAGCGAGCAGTTCTTC
V gene: TRBV5-1; clone size: NA; J gene: TRBJ1-1; D gene: NA; CDR3 protein: CASSLNWGPNTEAFF; CDR3 DNA: TGCGCCAGCAGCCTTAACTGGGGGCCGAACACTGAAGCTTTCTTT
V gene: TRBV18; clone size: few; J gene: TRBJ2-6; D gene: NA; CDR3 protein: CASSPQVSGANVLTF; CDR3 DNA: TGTGCCAGCTCACCCCAGGTGTCCGGGGCCAACGTCCTGACTTTC
V gene: TRBV7-8; clone size: NA; J gene: TRBJ2-5; D gene: NA; CDR3 protein: CASSLGTQYF; CDR3 DNA: TGTGCCAGCAGCCTGGGGACCCAGTACTTC
V gene: TRBV18; clone size: NA; J gene: TRBJ2-3; D gene: TRBD2; CDR3 protein: CASSAGGLESDTQYF; CDR3 DNA: TGTGCCAGCTCGGCCGGAGGACTAGAGTCAGATACGCAGTATTTT
V gene: TRBV20-1; clone size: few; J gene: TRBJ2-5; D gene: TRBD1; CDR3 protein: CSARGTEFPQETQYF; CDR3 DNA: TGCAGTGCTAGGGGGACAGAATTCCCCCAAGAGACCCAGTACTTC
V gene: TRBV27; clone size: NA; J gene: TRBJ1-2; D gene: NA; CDR3 protein: CASSRLTHPGQQRIYTF; CDR3 DNA: TGTGCCAGCAGTCGACTTACTCACCCCGGACAGCAGCGGATCTACACCTTC
V gene: TRBV6-5; clone size: NA; J gene: TRBJ2-1; D gene: NA; CDR3 protein: CASSSAFGGHEQFF; CDR3 DNA: TGTGCCAGCAGTAGTGCGTTTGGGGGCCATGAGCAGTTCTTC
V gene: TRBV25-1; clone size: NA; J gene: TRBJ1-4; D gene: NA; CDR3 protein: CASSESPGRRSNEKLFF; CDR3 DNA: TGTGCCAGCAGTGAATCCCCCGGGAGGCGATCTAATGAAAAACTGTTTTTT
V gene: TRBV5-6; clone size: NA; J gene: TRBJ2-5; D gene: NA; CDR3 protein: CASSLDGWETQYF; CDR3 DNA: TGTGCCAGCAGCTTAGACGGTTGGGAGACCCAGTACTTC